Listed below are T cell receptor beta chains from one sample, sequenced in a study of blood T cells in healthy people across ages. TCRdb reprocessed the 5' RACE reads with MiXCR, giving one entry per CDR3 protein. The table records about 1.4 million distinct CDR3 sequences, approximately 59% of them present only once. Sequenced material: blood. These receptors originate from a man aged 18 to 30 in good health. Each CDR3 is given with its conserved first and last residue. The D gene is left open where the match is weak. Some rows have no size entry. The others give once, few or many, or a class for an expanded clone.

>NA|TRBJ2-6|TRBV27|NA
CASSRPGRTGANVLTF
TGTGCCAGCAGCCGGCCGGGGAGAACTGGGGCCAACGTCCTGACTTTC
>TRBD1|TRBJ2-5|TRBV20-1|once
CSARGVQGHQETQYF
TGCAGTGCTAGAGGAGTACAGGGGCACCAAGAGACCCAGTACTTC
>TRBD2|TRBJ2-1|TRBV27|NA
CASRASGSYNEQFF
TGTGCCAGCAGAGCTAGCGGGAGCTACAATGAGCAGTTCTTC
>TRBD1|TRBJ1-2|TRBV6-1|NA
CASSLWTGFSERDGYTF
TGTGCCAGCAGTCTATGGACAGGGTTTAGCGAACGCGATGGCTACACCTTC
>NA|TRBJ2-3|TRBV2|NA
CASGGDVSSTDTQYF
TGTGCCAGCGGGGGTGACGTTTCGAGCACAGATACGCAGTATTTT
>NA|TRBJ2-1|TRBV12-3/TRBV12-4|NA
CASSLDRGDGQFF
TGTGCCAGCAGCCTAGATAGGGGAGACGGGCAGTTCTTC
>NA|TRBJ1-2|TRBV10-3|NA
CAISELSDYGYTF
TGTGCCATCAGTGAGCTGTCAGACTATGGCTACACCTTC
>NA|TRBJ2-7|TRBV7-2|few
CASSSGGDSYEQYF
TGTGCCAGCAGCTCGGGGGGGGACAGTTACGAGCAGTACTTC
>TRBD1|TRBJ2-1|TRBV27|NA
CASSTRQGSYNEQFF
TGTGCCAGCAGTACACGACAGGGGAGCTACAATGAGCAGTTCTTC
>NA|TRBJ2-1|TRBV4-1|many
CASSQGQGFNEQFF
TGCGCCAGCAGCCAAGGGCAGGGCTTCAATGAGCAGTTCTTC
>NA|TRBJ1-2|TRBV4-3|NA
CASSQYPGATNYGYTF
TGCGCCAGCAGCCAATACCCAGGTGCCACTAACTATGGCTACACCTTC
>TRBD2|TRBJ2-1|TRBV29-1|few
CSGGTSGSNEQFF
TGCAGCGGCGGGACTAGCGGGAGCAATGAGCAGTTCTTC
>TRBD2|TRBJ2-3|TRBV20-1|NA
CSATSGRRTDTQYF
TGCAGTGCTACTAGCGGGAGGCGGACAGATACGCAGTATTTT
>NA|TRBJ2-7|TRBV20-1|NA
CSASRDISYEQYF
TGCAGTGCCTCCCGGGACATTTCCTACGAGCAGTACTTC
>NA|TRBJ1-5|TRBV6-2/TRBV6-3|NA
CASSYGGSYQPQHF
TGTGCCAGCAGTTACGGCGGTTCGTATCAGCCCCAGCATTTT
>NA|TRBJ2-1|TRBV12-3/TRBV12-4|NA
CASSPLSSPGSNEQFF
TGTGCCAGCAGTCCCCTGTCTAGCCCGGGGTCCAATGAGCAGTTCTTC
>TRBD2|TRBJ2-1|TRBV12-3/TRBV12-4|NA
CASSTGTSGRARGNEQFF
TGTGCCAGCAGTACCGGGACTAGCGGGAGGGCCAGAGGCAATGAGCAGTTCTTC
>NA|TRBJ2-5|TRBV3-1|NA
CASSQDRLGTPETQYF
TGTGCCAGCAGCCAAGATCGACTAGGAACTCCGGAGACCCAGTACTTC
>NA|TRBJ2-5|TRBV11-2|NA
CASSLSGPSQETQYF
TGTGCCAGCAGCCTCAGTGGCCCCTCTCAAGAGACCCAGTACTTC
>NA|TRBJ1-4|TRBV5-1|NA
CASSFLGTEGKLFF
TGCGCCAGCAGCTTTCTCGGGACGGAAGGAAAACTGTTTTTT
>NA|TRBJ2-6|TRBV20-1|many
CSASVDTLKAGPSGANVLTF
TGCAGTGCTAGTGTCGACACCCTCAAGGCGGGGCCCTCTGGGGCCAACGTCCTGACTTTC
>NA|TRBJ1-6|TRBV21-1|few
CASSSHQRDRGLSPLHF
TGTGCCAGCAGCTCCCACCAGCGGGACAGGGGGCTTTCACCCCTCCACTTT
>NA|TRBJ2-5|TRBV25-1|NA
CASTGTGYRYF
TGTGCCAGCACTGGAACAGGGTATCGGTACTTC
>TRBD1|TRBJ2-1|TRBV5-1|NA
CAGSPGTGEGNEQFF
TGCGCCGGCAGTCCCGGGACAGGGGAGGGCAATGAGCAGTTCTTC
>NA|TRBJ2-5|TRBV6-5|NA
CASSYASSVPGGETQYF
TGTGCCAGCAGTTACGCCTCTAGCGTCCCTGGGGGAGAGACCCAGTACTTC
>NA|TRBJ2-3|TRBV7-2|few
CASSLFVAKSTDTQYF
TGTGCCAGCAGCTTATTTGTGGCGAAAAGCACAGATACGCAGTATTTT
>NA|TRBJ2-5|TRBV9|NA
CASGLGPKETQYF
TGTGCCAGCGGCCTTGGGCCGAAAGAGACCCAGTACTTC
>NA|TRBJ2-7|TRBV27|NA
CASGFRVGSYEQYF
TGTGCCAGCGGCTTCCGTGTAGGCTCCTACGAGCAGTACTTC
>NA|TRBJ2-1|TRBV29-1|few
CSAQGGYYNEQFF
TGCAGCGCGCAGGGGGGGTATTACAATGAGCAGTTCTTC
>TRBD2|TRBJ2-5|TRBV5-1|NA
CASSSASGGTGETQYF
TGCGCCAGCAGCTCAGCTAGCGGGGGAACGGGAGAGACCCAGTACTTC
>TRBD2|TRBJ2-7|TRBV10-2|NA
CASSEPGTSGSRNEQYF
TGCGCCAGCAGTGAGCCTGGGACTAGCGGGAGTCGGAACGAGCAGTACTTC
>TRBD2|TRBJ2-1|TRBV28|NA
CASSPGLAAEQFF
TGTGCCAGCAGTCCAGGACTAGCGGCTGAGCAGTTCTTC
>TRBD1|TRBJ1-2|TRBV7-9|NA
CASSSPGQGAHGYTF
TGTGCCAGCAGCTCTCCGGGACAGGGGGCGCATGGCTACACCTTC
>NA|TRBJ1-5|TRBV7-2|NA
CASSLRVGGNQPQHF
TGTGCCAGCAGCTTAAGGGTCGGGGGTAATCAGCCCCAGCATTTT
>NA|TRBJ2-5|TRBV6-5|few
CASSYSEGWETQYF
TGTGCCAGCAGTTACTCGGAGGGTTGGGAGACCCAGTACTTC
>TRBD1|TRBJ1-5|TRBV2|NA
CASSEGPGGHQPQHF
TGTGCCAGCAGTGAGGGTCCAGGGGGCCATCAGCCCCAGCATTTT
>TRBD1|TRBJ2-3|TRBV5-1|few
CASSLTSTGGTDTQYF
TGCGCCAGCAGCTTGACCTCGACAGGGGGGACAGATACGCAGTATTTT
>NA|TRBJ1-2|TRBV7-9|NA
CASSLAAGGYTF
TGTGCCAGCAGCTTAGCCGCAGGGGGCTACACCTTC
>NA|TRBJ2-7|TRBV10-2|NA
CASSELQGWYEQYF
TGCGCCAGCAGTGAGTTACAGGGTTGGTACGAGCAGTACTTC
>TRBD1|TRBJ1-5|TRBV20-1|NA
CSVRQGVNQPQHF
TGCAGTGTAAGACAGGGGGTCAATCAGCCCCAGCATTTT
>NA|TRBJ2-1|TRBV13|NA
CASSLVDRAGNEQFF
TGTGCCAGCAGCTTAGTCGACAGAGCGGGCAATGAGCAGTTCTTC
>TRBD1|TRBJ2-7|TRBV20-1|NA
CSASQGDKYEQYF
TGCAGTGCTTCCCAGGGGGACAAGTACGAGCAGTACTTC
>TRBD1|TRBJ1-6|TRBV6-1|NA
CASRGQGAANSPLHF
TGTGCCAGCAGGGGACAGGGGGCGGCGAATTCACCCCTCCACTTT
>NA|TRBJ2-1|TRBV9|NA
CASSPLNMGSYNEQFF
TGTGCCAGCAGCCCACTAAACATGGGCTCCTACAATGAGCAGTTCTTC
>NA|TRBJ1-2|TRBV30|NA
CACRLGGYTF
TGTGCCTGCCGGTTGGGGGGCTACACCTTC
>TRBD2|TRBJ2-3|TRBV7-9|NA
CASLPRGDHRDTQYF
TGTGCCAGCCTCCCCCGGGGGGACCACCGGGATACGCAGTATTTT
>NA|TRBJ1-2|TRBV10-3|few
CAIGKQVDGYTF
TGTGCCATCGGGAAACAGGTCGATGGCTACACCTTC
>TRBD1|TRBJ2-7|TRBV12-3/TRBV12-4|few
CASSSADRAVYEQYF
TGTGCCAGCAGTTCCGCGGACAGGGCGGTCTACGAGCAGTACTTC